The present entry profiles one T cell receptor (beta chain) with its context. Its target is unknown. The data were taken from a study of T cell clonality in common variable immunodeficiency. Generated by immunoSEQ multiplex PCR, the TCRdb table keeps only in-frame clones and is missing some. Captured here are roughly 25,000 clones, none seen once; the top ten comprise around 9%. Study outcomes and limitations: Fewer deletions and N-nucleotide insertions were reportedly seen in common variable immunodeficiency TCR beta sequences.

Source material: peripheral blood mononuclear cells. The receptor was derived from a human donor with common variable immunodeficiency.

The CDR3 protein is CASSPGEGYEQYF. The sequenced part of the CDR3 DNA is TGTGCCAGTAGTCCAGGGGAGGGCTACGAG. This rearrangement joins TRBV19 to TRBJ2-7, with D perhaps TRBD2 (7 bases). The CDR3 end lies 3 residues beyond the end of the read and is filled in from the germline J gene. Per the germline V gene, CDR1 is LNHDA and CDR2 is SQIVND (reference sequence). The length of the CDR3 is 13 residues. Trimming shortened V by 5 bases and J by 3 bases, and 11 bases separated the two germline ends. The full variable domain, with the rest looked up from reference TRBV19 and TRBJ2-7, is DGGITQSPKYLFRKEGQNVTLSCEQNLNHDAMYWYRQDPGQGLRLIYYSQIVNDFQKGDIAEGYSVSREKKESFPLTVTSAQKNPTAFYLCASSPGEGYEQYFGPGTRLTVT.